This T cell receptor beta chain was identified during a study of T cell responses to AZD1222 COVID-19 vaccine. Germline loops: CDR1 SEHNR, CDR2 FQNEAQ (reference sequence). The CDR3 sequence is 17 residues long. V was pared by 5 bases and J by 9 bases, with 17 bases of the junction left unmatched. The count of this clone is one. Some clones are missing from TCRdb's copy, which holds only in-frame ones; the method was immunoSEQ multiplex PCR. Here the sample spans about 110,000 clones, approximately 90% being singletons. The clonotype comes from an adult in good health. This chain connects TRBV7-9 to TRBJ2-1, with 9 bases identical to TRBD2. This specimen was peripheral blood, taken on day 0 of AZD1222 vaccination. The CDR3 DNA is TGTGCCAGCAGCCTCCCCCCCGGGCGCGCGGGGGGGCGTGAGCAGTTCTTC. This sequence encodes CASSLPPGRAGGREQFF.